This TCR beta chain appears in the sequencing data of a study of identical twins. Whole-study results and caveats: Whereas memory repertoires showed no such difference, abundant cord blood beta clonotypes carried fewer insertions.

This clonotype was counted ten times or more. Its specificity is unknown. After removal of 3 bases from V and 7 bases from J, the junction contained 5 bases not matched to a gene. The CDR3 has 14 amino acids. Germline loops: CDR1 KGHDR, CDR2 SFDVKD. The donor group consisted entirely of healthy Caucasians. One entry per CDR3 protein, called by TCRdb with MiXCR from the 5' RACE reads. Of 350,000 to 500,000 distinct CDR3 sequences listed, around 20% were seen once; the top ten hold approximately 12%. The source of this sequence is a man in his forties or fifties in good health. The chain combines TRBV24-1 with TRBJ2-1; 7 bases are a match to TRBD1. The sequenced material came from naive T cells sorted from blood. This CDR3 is CATSDANRGNEQFF. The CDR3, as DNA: TGTGCCACCAGTGATGCAAACAGGGGAAATGAGCAGTTCTTC.